The 29 T cell receptor beta chains below all came from one sample that was sequenced in a study of T cells in Graves' hyperthyroidism and ophthalmopathy. Researchers amplified the TCR beta CDR3 regions from RNA transcripts. In the first-round RT-PCR of the TCR CDR3, the HTBI primer set was used. TCRdb re-derived calls from the multiplex PCR reads in MiXCR, one entry per CDR3 protein. The sample lists under 450,000 distinct CDR3 sequences, about 18% seen once, with about a third in the top ten. Sequenced material: blood. The origin of the receptors is a woman aged 25 to 39 with Graves' hyperthyroidism that later progressed to Graves' ophthalmopathy.

This clonotype appeared many times. V and J are TRBV28 and TRBJ1-4, with 7 bases lining up with TRBD1. Trimming removed 4 bases from V and 8 bases from J; junction bases left unmatched: 10. The CDR3 is 15 residues long. CDR1 and CDR2 (germline): MDHEN, SYDVKM. The CDR3 protein is CASSWGQSAREKLFF. The CDR3 DNA sequence: TGTGCCAGCAGTTGGGGACAGTCTGCGAGGGAAAAACTGTTTTTT.

This clonotype was observed many times. The V call is TRBV28, the J call TRBJ2-5, with D perhaps TRBD2 (6 bases). Trimming left V 3 bases short and J 5 bases short, with 13 bases between. The CDR3 has 14 amino acids. From germline, CDR1 is MDHEN and CDR2 SYDVKM. The DNA for the CDR3 is TGTGCCAGCAGTTTTTATCCCGGAGGGGAGACCCAGTACTTC. Translation: CASSFYPGGETQYF. The full variable domain, in which reference TRBV28 and TRBJ2-5 provide the parts outside the CDR3, is DVKVTQSSRYLVKRTGEKVFLECVQDMDHENMFWYRQDPGLGLRLIYFSYDVKMKEKGDIPEGYSVSREKKERFSLILESASTNQTSMYLCASSFYPGGETQYFGPGTRLLVL.

This clonotype was found a few times. The CDR3 here is CASGGNTEAFF. CDR3 coding DNA: TGTGCCAGCGGAGGAAACACTGAAGCTTTCTTT. V gene TRBV28 combines with J gene TRBJ1-1; unclear D gene. This CDR3 is 11 amino acids long. Trimming took off 8 bases at V and 2 bases at J, with 6 bases between the two ends. Looked up from germline, CDR1 is MDHEN and CDR2 is SYDVKM.

In its sample, this clonotype was seen many times. V and J are TRBV5-6 and TRBJ2-3; 7 bases agree with TRBD1. The CDR3 has 12 residues. V lost 3 bases to trimming and J lost 8 bases; unmatched junction nucleotides: 3. Germline values: CDR1 SGHDT, CDR2 YYEEEE. The CDR3 is CASSYRGGTQYF. In nucleotides, the CDR3 is TGTGCCAGCAGCTACAGGGGCGGTACGCAGTATTTT. Together with reference TRBV5-6 and TRBJ2-3, the CDR3 gives the full variable domain: DAGVTQSPTHLIKTRGQQVTLRCSPKSGHDTVSWYQQALGQGPQFIFQYYEEEERQRGNFPDRFSGHQFPNYSSELNVNALLLGDSALYLCASSYRGGTQYFGPGTRLTVL.

The count of this clonotype is one. This chain joins TRBV30 and TRBJ1-4; a possible D gene is TRBD1 (6 bases). CDR1 and CDR2 from the germline V gene are GTSNPN and SVGIG (reference sequence). V dropped 4 bases and J dropped 7 bases, with 19 bases sitting between them. The CDR3 has 15 residues. Here the CDR3 reads CAWTAYGGRGEKLFF. In DNA form, the CDR3 reads TGTGCCTGGACGGCCTACGGGGGGCGAGGTGAAAAACTGTTTTTT.

This clonotype occurred a few times. This sequence joins TRBV28 and TRBJ2-3; tentatively, D is TRBD2 (6 bases). V was pared by 4 bases and J by 0 bases, with 17 bases between. The germline V gene encodes CDR1 MDHEN and CDR2 SYDVKM. This CDR3 comprises 17 residues. The CDR3 loop reads CASSSGTGVPSTDTQYF. CDR3 in DNA: TGTGCCAGCAGTTCCGGTACGGGGGTCCCTAGCACAGATACGCAGTATTTT.

This clonotype was seen many times. This chain connects TRBV6-1 to TRBJ1-6; D is possibly TRBD1 (5 bases). CDR3 length: 13 amino acids. Trimming shortened V by 8 bases and J by 7 bases, and 12 bases separated the two germline ends. CDR1 is MNHNS, CDR2 SASEGT, per germline. The CDR3 region has the DNA TGTGCCAGCGCCAGGGATTTCAATTCACCCCTCCACTTT. Protein product: CASARDFNSPLHF.

This clonotype was found many times. V and J are TRBV20-1 and TRBJ1-1; D uncertain. Germline CDR1 and CDR2: DFQATT and SNEGSKA (reference sequence). The CDR3 spans 12 residues. V shed 3 bases and J shed 0 bases, with 5 bases lying between them. CDR3 region: CSASTLNTEAFF. The CDR3 coding sequence is TGCAGTGCTAGTACGCTGAACACTGAAGCTTTCTTT.

This clonotype was recorded at least ten times. CDR3 coding DNA: TGTGCCAGCCGTAGTGCCCTAGCGGGGAGCGAGCAGTACTTC. The encoded protein is CASRSALAGSEQYF. The rearrangement links TRBV27 to TRBJ2-7, with 9 bases aligning to TRBD2. The CDR3 is 14 amino acids. The J segment lost 6 bases and the V segment lost 8 bases, leaving 11 bases of the junction unmatched. The germline gives CDR1 MNHEY, CDR2 SMNVEV (reference sequence).

In this sample, this clonotype turned up many times. This rearrangement joins TRBV2 to TRBJ2-1; TRBD2 matches 7 bases. This CDR3 is built from 13 residues. Germline V gene sequence: CDR1 SNHLY, CDR2 FYNNEI. The junction had 6 bases not matched to a gene; V was cut back by 7 bases and J by 6 bases. The chain's CDR3 is CASIGLDPNEQFF. CDR3 nucleotides: TGTGCCAGCATTGGACTAGACCCCAATGAGCAGTTCTTC.

This clonotype occurred many times. The chain carries TRBV19 and TRBJ1-1; D may be TRBD1 (5 bases). Trimming took 5 bases from V and 2 from J, leaving 9 bases between them. The germline V gene has CDR1 LNHDA and CDR2 SQIVND (reference sequence). The CDR3 spans 13 residues. The CDR3 DNA is TGTGCCAGTAGTGGGGGTCGAAACACTGAAGCTTTCTTT. Translation gives CASSGGRNTEAFF.

The chain is built from TRBV19 and TRBJ2-7, with 10 bases aligning to TRBD2. Looked up from germline, CDR1 is LNHDA and CDR2 is SQIVND (reference sequence). The CDR3 has 14 amino acids. With V trimmed by 3 bases and J by 3 bases, 2 bases remained unmatched. The CDR3 here is CASSIWTSGYEQYF. DNA for the CDR3: TGTGCCAGTAGTATCTGGACTAGCGGCTACGAGCAGTACTTC.

This clonotype was recorded a few times. V and J are TRBV5-6 and TRBJ1-6; D gene uncertain. Trimming shortened V by 2 bases and J by 14 bases, and 11 bases separated the two germline ends. Germline lookup yields CDR1 SGHDT and CDR2 YYEEEE. The CDR3 length is 12 residues. The CDR3 here is CASSFGSLALHF. CDR3 nucleotide sequence: TGTGCCAGCAGCTTCGGGTCGTTAGCCCTCCACTTT.

This clonotype was counted at least ten times. V is TRBV2 and J is TRBJ2-7; D is possibly TRBD2 (5 bases). The germline gives CDR1 SNHLY, CDR2 FYNNEI. V was cut by 7 bases and J by 6 bases, with 16 bases left in between. This CDR3 is 13 amino acids long. The CDR3 region is CASMLRGRGEQYF. CDR3 in DNA: TGTGCCAGCATGCTCCGCGGACGGGGCGAGCAGTACTTC. The entire variable domain, with the rest obtained from reference TRBV2 and TRBJ2-7, is as follows: EPEVTQTPSHQVTQMGQEVILRCVPISNHLYFYWYRQILGQKVEFLVSFYNNEISEKSEIFDDQFSVERPDGSNFTLKIRSTKLEDSAMYFCASMLRGRGEQYFGPGTRLTVT.

The V call is TRBV27, the J call TRBJ2-2; 9 bases match TRBD1. This CDR3 comprises 16 residues. V was pared by 6 bases and J by 4 bases, with 9 bases of the junction left unmatched. Germline lookup yields CDR1 MNHEY and CDR2 SMNVEV (reference sequence). Written as DNA, the CDR3 is TGTGCCAGCAGACCCCCGGGACAGGGTTCCACCGGGGAGCTGTTTTTT. It specifies CASRPPGQGSTGELFF.

This clonotype appeared many times. The chain joins TRBV4-1 to TRBJ2-7, with 8 bases aligning to TRBD1. The length of the CDR3 is 15 residues. V lost 3 bases, J lost 6 bases, and 10 bases stayed unmatched. Germline V gives CDR1 MGHRA, CDR2 YSYEKL. The CDR3 sequence: CASSQLGTGLGEQYF. DNA for the CDR3: TGCGCCAGCAGCCAGTTAGGGACAGGCCTAGGCGAGCAGTACTTC.

In its sample, this clonotype was seen many times. The rearrangement links TRBV28 to TRBJ1-5, with 8 bases that match TRBD1. The CDR3 sequence is 18 residues long. The germline gives CDR1 MDHEN, CDR2 SYDVKM. J was trimmed by 7 bases and V by 5 bases; bases with no gene match: 19. The CDR3, as DNA: TGTGCCAGCAGTCGTCCGACAGGGGTCCATTTTTTATACCAGCCCCAGCATTTT. Translating gives CASSRPTGVHFLYQPQHF.

There are a few counts of this clonotype. The V and J genes are TRBV6-1 and TRBJ2-7; weak D call: TRBD1 (5 bases). The V gene lost 3 bases and the J gene lost 0 bases, with 15 bases spanning the gap. CDR3 size: 16 residues. The germline gives CDR1 MNHNS, CDR2 SASEGT. The CDR3 region is CASSDRQSRNSYEQYF. CDR3 DNA sequence: TGTGCCAGCAGTGACCGACAGTCCAGGAACTCCTACGAGCAGTACTTC.

This chain connects TRBV4-2 to TRBJ2-2; 7 bases fit TRBD2. V dropped 0 bases and J dropped 4; count of bases not matched to a gene: 8. Looked up from germline, CDR1 is LGHNA and CDR2 is YNFKEQ. The CDR3 sequence is 17 residues long. The CDR3 coding sequence is TGTGCCAGCAGCCAAGATCTAGGACTAGTGGGCACCGGGGAGCTGTTTTTT. Amino acid sequence: CASSQDLGLVGTGELFF.

The table lists this clonotype with a few counts. The chain has TRBV7-9 and TRBJ2-5, with D perhaps matching TRBD2 (6 bases). This CDR3 region has 15 residues. V lost 2 bases and J lost 4, with 14 bases in between. The germline V gene encodes CDR1 SEHNR and CDR2 FQNEAQ (reference sequence). The CDR3 loop is CASSLPGEVGETQYF. The CDR3, as DNA: TGTGCCAGCAGCTTACCGGGAGAGGTTGGAGAGACCCAGTACTTC.

This clonotype was seen more than once but under ten times. V and J are TRBV19 and TRBJ2-3; D gene uncertain. Per the germline V gene, CDR1 is LNHDA and CDR2 is SQIVND (reference sequence). CDR3 size: 14 residues. The V gene lost 7 bases and the J gene lost 0 bases, with 11 bases spanning the gap. CDR3 DNA: TGTGCCAGTACTGGGGAACCTAGCACAGATACGCAGTATTTT. Translation gives CASTGEPSTDTQYF.

In this sample, this clonotype turned up many times. The rearrangement joins TRBV4-2 to TRBJ2-7; D not resolved. Trimming shortened V by 0 bases and J by 1 base, and 7 bases separated the two germline ends. CDR1 is LGHNA, CDR2 YNFKEQ, per germline. This CDR3 is 14 amino acids long. Here the CDR3 DNA reads TGTGCCAGCAGCCAAGAGGAGTGGTCCTACGAGCAGTACTTC. Residues: CASSQEEWSYEQYF.

This chain links TRBV5-6 with TRBJ2-5, with 11 bases aligning to TRBD1. Trimming at V came to 4 bases and at J to 7 bases, leaving 9 bases not matched to a gene. This CDR3 comprises 15 residues. The V gene's germline CDR1 is SGHDT and CDR2 YYEEEE. The chain's CDR3 is CASSRTGGQDGTQYF. CDR3 bases: TGTGCCAGCAGCCGGACAGGGGGCCAAGACGGGACCCAGTACTTC.

The rearrangement joins TRBV28 to TRBJ1-1; D is possibly TRBD1 (5 bases). Trimming pared 8 bases from V and 0 bases from J, leaving 13 bases between. The CDR3 is made up of 14 amino acids. Germline values: CDR1 MDHEN, CDR2 SYDVKM. The CDR3 coding sequence is TGTGCCAGCGGAATCAACAGGTTGAACACTGAAGCTTTCTTT. Protein: CASGINRLNTEAFF.

V is TRBV19 and J is TRBJ2-5; 8 positions match TRBD2. CDR1 and CDR2 (germline): LNHDA, SQIVND (reference sequence). V lost 5 bases, J lost 4 bases, and 3 bases stayed unmatched. The CDR3 loop spans 13 amino acids. The CDR3 region is CASSPAGAETQYF. CDR3 DNA sequence: TGTGCCAGTAGTCCAGCGGGGGCAGAGACCCAGTACTTC.

This clonotype has at least ten counts. This chain links TRBV3-1 with TRBJ2-3; D possibly corresponds to TRBD2 (5 bases). Germline V gene data show CDR1 as LGHDT and CDR2 as YNNKEL (reference sequence). The V and J ends lost 4 bases and 2 bases respectively, with 16 bases between them. CDR3 length: 16 amino acids. The CDR3 sequence is CASSPWTGSHTDTQYF. The CDR3 DNA reads TGTGCCAGCAGCCCTTGGACGGGATCCCACACAGATACGCAGTATTTT.

This clonotype was seen at least ten times. This chain uses TRBV4-2 with TRBJ2-4; D perhaps matches TRBD1 (6 bases). Trimming took off 1 base at V and 6 bases at J, with 13 bases between the two ends. CDR1 LGHNA and CDR2 YNFKEQ come from the germline V gene. The CDR3 has 15 residues. CDR3 coding DNA: TGTGCCAGCAGCCAAGTGACAGAGGGGGTAAACATTCAGTACTTC. Protein: CASSQVTEGVNIQYF.

This clonotype was found a few times. The chain couples TRBV5-1 to TRBJ2-1, with D unclear. This CDR3 comprises 14 residues. V lost 1 base to trimming and J lost 5 bases, with 10 bases between them. Germline values: CDR1 SGHRS, CDR2 YFSETQ. Here the CDR3 DNA reads TGCGCCAGCAGCTTGTCCCCAAACAACAATGAGCAGTTCTTC. It is translated as CASSLSPNNNEQFF.

V usage is TRBV30 and J usage is TRBJ2-3, with TRBD2 matching over 16 bases. The trim removed 1 base at V and 7 bases at J, leaving 8 bases unmatched. Germline CDR1 GTSNPN, CDR2 SVGIG (reference sequence). The CDR3 contains 17 residues. CDR3 region: CAWSEGTSGRAGNTQYF. Written as DNA, the CDR3 is TGTGCCTGGAGTGAGGGGACTAGCGGGAGGGCGGGGAATACGCAGTATTTT. Drawing the rest from reference TRBV30 and TRBJ2-3, the complete variable domain is SQTIHQWPATLVQPVGSPLSLECTVEGTSNPNLYWYRQAAGRGLQLLFYSVGIGQISSEVPQNLSASRPQDRQFILSSKKLLLSDSGFYLCAWSEGTSGRAGNTQYFGPGTRLTVL.